What follows are 7 T cell receptor beta chains derived from one specimen sequenced in a study of T cell responses to AZD1222 COVID-19 vaccine. Sequenced by immunoSEQ multiplex PCR; TCRdb stores in-frame clones only, minus some. The top ten clones hold 1.6% of a sample with some 120,000 clones, 85% to 95% of them seen once. Specimen: peripheral blood, collected 28 days after the second AZD1222 dose. Receptor source: an adult who received the AZD1222 COVID-19 vaccine.

This clone was counted a single time. This chain connects TRBV7-9 to TRBJ2-2; 14 nucleotides match TRBD2. Germline trimming cut 5 bases from V and 4 bases from J; bases unmatched to any gene: 3. CDR3 length equals 16 residues. Per germline, CDR1 SEHNR and CDR2 FQNEAQ (reference sequence). CDR3 nucleotide sequence: TGTGCCAGCAGCCCCGGGACTAGCGGGGGCACCGGGGAGCTGTTTTTT. Encoded protein: CASSPGTSGGTGELFF. The variable domain in full, completed from reference TRBV7-9 and TRBJ2-2, reads DTGVSQNPRHKITKRGQNVTFRCDPISEHNRLYWYRQTLGQGPEFLTYFQNEAQLEKSRLLSDRFSAERPKGSFSTLEIQRTEQGDSAMYLCASSPGTSGGTGELFFGEGSRLTVL.

The chain recombines TRBV14 with TRBJ2-2; 12 nucleotides match TRBD1. The CDR3 length is 16 residues. Germline V gene lookup returns CDR1 SGHDN and CDR2 FVKESK. V shed 6 bases, J shed 7 bases, and the junction held 9 bases outside the gene matches. CDR3 region: CASRKMGQGAIGELFF. The DNA of the CDR3 is TGTGCCAGCAGAAAAATGGGACAGGGGGCAATCGGGGAGCTGTTTTTT. The full variable domain, rest sourced from reference TRBV14 and TRBJ2-2, is EAGVTQFPSHSVIEKGQTVTLRCDPISGHDNLYWYRRVMGKEIKFLLHFVKESKQDESGMPNNRFLAERTGGTYSTLKVQPAELEDSGVYFCASRKMGQGAIGELFFGEGSRLTVL.

The V gene is TRBV21-1, the J gene TRBJ2-7; no check of the table's D call, TRBD2, against the DNA was made. TRBV21-1 is termed a pseudogene. The CDR3 is 19 residues long. CDR3 DNA: TGTGCCAGCAGCAAAGAACAGGGCGAGGCTAGCGGGAGTATCTACGAGCAGTACTTC. The encoded protein is CASSKEQGEASGSIYEQYF.

In this sample, this clone turned up once. The chain is built from TRBV18 and TRBJ1-5, with TRBD1 matching 10 bases. Trimming at V came to 2 bases and at J to 3 bases, leaving 10 bases not matched to a gene. Germline V gene sequence: CDR1 KGHSH, CDR2 LQKENI. The CDR3 runs 18 residues. The chain's CDR3 is CASSPARGTGVDNQPQHF. The CDR3 DNA reads as TGTGCCAGCTCACCAGCAAGGGGGACAGGGGTGGACAATCAGCCCCAGCATTTT. The whole variable domain, filled in from reference TRBV18 and TRBJ1-5, reads NAGVMQNPRHLVRRRGQEARLRCSPMKGHSHVYWYRQLPEEGLKFMVYLQKENIIDESGMPKERFSAEFPKEGPSILRIQQVVRGDSAAYFCASSPARGTGVDNQPQHFGDGTRLSIL.

CDR3 bases: TGTGCCAGTAGTTCGGGGGGCGCTTTTGGCTACACCTTC. Its protein is CASSSGGAFGYTF. The rearrangement uses TRBV19 and TRBJ1-2, with TRBD1 as a possible D gene (6 bases). CDR1 LNHDA and CDR2 SQIVND come from the germline V gene (reference sequence). The germline V and J ends were trimmed by 5 bases and 7 bases, with 14 bases remaining between them. The CDR3 spans 13 residues.

The chain is built from TRBV6-1 and TRBJ1-3, with TRBD1 as a possible D gene (6 bases). The ends were cut back, 4 bases at V and 0 bases at J, with 13 bases in the middle. The CDR3 runs 16 residues. Germline values: CDR1 MNHNS, CDR2 SASEGT. The CDR3 is CASSVDRPPSGNTIYF. For the CDR3, the DNA is TGTGCCAGCAGTGTCGACAGGCCTCCCTCTGGAAACACCATATATTTT.

The V and J genes are TRBV10-2 and TRBJ2-2, with 7 bases fitting TRBD2. The CDR3 spans 16 residues. Germline V gene data show CDR1 as WSHSY and CDR2 as SAAADI. V dropped 6 bases and J dropped 3; count of bases not matched to a gene: 10. CDR3 nucleotides: TGCGCCAGCAGATTGACGAGCGCGGGAGACACCGGGGAGCTGTTTTTT. It yields the protein CASRLTSAGDTGELFF.